Below are 8 T cell receptor beta chains sequenced from a single sample in a study of CD8+CD57+ T cells in acquired aplastic anemia (dated by TCRdb to between 2017 and 2018). Sequencing was performed on an Illumina HiSeq 2000. Genomic DNA was used as template for profiling of TCR beta VDJ combinations and CDR3 sequences. The raw public reads went through TCRdb reprocessing: fastp at Q25, MiXCR clone calling, in-frame beta chains kept. Rows merge per CDR3 protein into single entries with the most common DNA and genes. Present in this sample are around 250,000 distinct CDR3 sequences, 70% to 85% of which were seen just once. 35% to 50% of the sample rests with the top ten. Flow cytometry had shown CD8+CD57+ cell expansion in the patients selected for sequencing. Sequenced: sorted CD4+, CD8+, or CD8+CD57+ T cells (not recorded which) from PBMCs. These receptor sequences come from a human donor with aplastic anemia.

This clonotype was seen at least ten times. The chain employs TRBV27 and TRBJ2-3; 11 bases are shared with TRBD2. V dropped 6 bases and J dropped 6; count of bases not matched to a gene: 11. CDR3 size: 16 residues. Germline V gene data show CDR1 as MNHEY and CDR2 as SMNVEV (reference sequence). This CDR3 is CASRSLAGGTWDTQYF. As DNA, the CDR3 is TGTGCCAGCAGGAGTCTAGCGGGGGGCACATGGGATACGCAGTATTTT.

The chain links TRBV11-2 to TRBJ2-3; 8 bases line up with TRBD2. Germline V gene data show CDR1 as SGHAT and CDR2 as FQNNGV. With V trimmed by 6 bases and J by 0 bases, 11 bases remained unmatched. The CDR3 spans 17 residues. The CDR3 DNA is TGTGCCAGCAGAATACAGCCCCCTAGCGGGAGCACAGATACGCAGTATTTT. Its translation: CASRIQPPSGSTDTQYF. The complete variable domain, with remaining parts taken from reference TRBV11-2 and TRBJ2-3, reads EAGVAQSPRYKIIEKRQSVAFWCNPISGHATLYWYQQILGQGPKLLIQFQNNGVVDDSQLPKDRFSAERLKGVDSTLKIQPAKLEDSAVYLCASRIQPPSGSTDTQYFGPGTRLTVL.

Remarks on this clonotype: Without the conserved terminal phenylalanine or tryptophan, this CDR3 likely stems from a read error. The limits of the CDR3 on the DNA are not certain, so only TCRdb's listed CDR3 is given. This chain links TRBV24-1 with TRBJ1-4. CDR1 is KGHDR and CDR2 is SFDVKD in the germline V gene. The CDR3 numbers 17 amino acids, ends counted. CDR3 amino acids: CATSESSGEPMNESLFK.

As DNA, the CDR3 is TGTGCCAGCAGCTTCTGGGACAACATTCAGTACTTC. It specifies CASSFWDNIQYF. The genes are TRBV5-6 and TRBJ2-4; D tentatively fits TRBD1 or TRBD2 (5 bases each). Trimming pared 2 bases from V and 7 bases from J, leaving 7 bases between. Germline values: CDR1 SGHDT, CDR2 YYEEEE. The CDR3 has 12 amino acids.

The chain has TRBV2 and TRBJ2-5; D unclear. TRBJ2-3 matches the DNA end more closely, so the J call is doubtful. CDR1 and CDR2 from the germline V gene are SNHLY and FYNNEI. CDR3 size: 14 residues. The CDR3: CASSRAYRNETQYF. The CDR3 bases are TGTGCCAGCAGTAGGGCCTATAGGAATGAGACCCAGTATTTT.

Concerning this clonotype: One junction end disagrees with the germline gene, perhaps due to a read error. Written as DNA, the CDR3 is TGTGCCAGCAGCTTAGCGCAATTGACCGCCGCGGAGCATTTT. This sequence encodes CASSLAQLTAAEHF. V gene TRBV7-9 combines with J gene TRBJ2-3; D remains ambiguous. The CDR3 is made up of 14 amino acids. CDR1 and CDR2 from the germline V gene are SEHNR and FQNEAQ (reference sequence).

There are many counts of this clonotype. One end of the junction does not line up with germline, which may come from a read error. The chain couples TRBV7-8 to TRBJ2-3; TRBD1 is a possible D gene (6 bases). The CDR3 is 14 residues long. In germline, CDR1 is SGHVS, CDR2 FQNEAQ. CDR3 DNA sequence: TGTGCCAGCAGCTCCGGGGTTACGGGTGGACAGTTCTTCTTT. Its translation: CASSSGVTGGQFFF. Using reference TRBV7-8 and TRBJ2-3 for the parts outside the CDR3, the full variable domain is GAGVSQSPRYKVAKRGQDVALRCDPISGHVSLFWYQQALGQGPEFLTYFQNEAQLDKSGLPSDRFFAERPEGSVSTLKIQRTQQEDSAVYLCASSSGVTGGQFFFGPGTRLTVL.

As for this clonotype: No conserved phenylalanine or tryptophan is present at the end of the CDR3, so a read error is the likely explanation. Because the CDR3's place on the DNA is in doubt, the DNA is left out and the CDR3 is given as listed by TCRdb. The V and J genes are TRBV7-9 and TRBJ1-5; the D call TRBD1 from the table was never checked on the DNA. Germline CDR1 reads SEHNR; CDR2 reads FQNEAQ (reference sequence). A total of 13 residues make up the CDR3, ends included. CDR3 residues: CASSLTEKSYEQY.